Listed below are T cell receptor beta chains from one sample, sequenced in a study of blood T cell repertoires in COVID-19. Sequencing was performed with immunoSEQ multiplex PCR; in TCRdb, only in-frame clones are kept and a portion is missing. The top ten hold approximately 18% of the sample, which has about 170,000 clones, 83% seen once. Input material: peripheral blood. Source of these receptors: a woman in her 70s who had recovered from COVID-19. Both conserved end residues are part of each CDR3. The order of the fields is CDR3 length, V gene, clone size, J gene, D gene, CDR3 protein, CDR3 DNA. The D gene is left open where the match is weak. Part of the rows lack a size; the others show once, few, many or a class for expanded clones.

cdr3_length: 17; v_call: TRBV7-6; clone_size: .; j_call: TRBJ2-3; d_call: TRBD2; cdr3_aa: CASSLRLAGGATDTQYF; cdr3_nt: TGTGCCAGCAGCCTTCGTTTGGCGGGAGGCGCCACAGATACGCAGTATTTT
cdr3_length: 15; v_call: TRBV7-9; clone_size: .; j_call: TRBJ2-1; d_call: TRBD2; cdr3_aa: CASSLWLAGTNEQFF; cdr3_nt: TGTGCCAGCAGCTTATGGCTAGCGGGGACCAATGAGCAGTTCTTC
cdr3_length: 11; v_call: TRBV7-9; clone_size: .; j_call: TRBJ2-1; d_call: .; cdr3_aa: CASSLVGDPFF; cdr3_nt: TGTGCCAGCAGCTTAGTCGGGGATCCGTTCTTC
cdr3_length: 13; v_call: TRBV7-2; clone_size: .; j_call: TRBJ2-7; d_call: .; cdr3_aa: CASSLGYPYEQYF; cdr3_nt: TGTGCCAGCAGCTTAGGCTACCCCTACGAGCAGTACTTC
cdr3_length: 15; v_call: TRBV27; clone_size: .; j_call: TRBJ1-6; d_call: .; cdr3_aa: CASSSGGGGIPPLHF; cdr3_nt: TGTGCCAGCAGTTCGGGGGGCGGGGGAATTCCACCCCTCCACTTT
cdr3_length: 15; v_call: TRBV7-9; clone_size: .; j_call: TRBJ1-6; d_call: .; cdr3_aa: CASRPTGAPQSPLHF; cdr3_nt: TGTGCCAGCAGGCCTACAGGCGCCCCCCAGTCACCCCTCCACTTT
cdr3_length: 14; v_call: TRBV30; clone_size: .; j_call: TRBJ2-3; d_call: TRBD2; cdr3_aa: CAWSPGLAGGPPYF; cdr3_nt: TGTGCCTGGAGTCCGGGACTAGCGGGAGGACCCCCGTATTTT
cdr3_length: 14; v_call: TRBV5-1; clone_size: .; j_call: TRBJ2-3; d_call: .; cdr3_aa: CASSLGQATDTQYF; cdr3_nt: TGCGCCAGCAGCTTGGGTCAGGCCACAGATACGCAGTATTTT
cdr3_length: 13; v_call: TRBV12-3/TRBV12-4; clone_size: .; j_call: TRBJ1-4; d_call: .; cdr3_aa: CASGRDTSEKLFF; cdr3_nt: TGTGCCAGCGGACGGGACACCAGTGAAAAACTGTTTTTT
cdr3_length: 17; v_call: TRBV5-1; clone_size: .; j_call: TRBJ2-1; d_call: .; cdr3_aa: CASSPSVGGMRYNEQFF; cdr3_nt: TGCGCCAGCAGCCCCTCAGTAGGCGGGATGAGGTACAATGAGCAGTTCTTC
cdr3_length: 15; v_call: TRBV3-1/TRBV3-2; clone_size: .; j_call: TRBJ1-3; d_call: .; cdr3_aa: CASSQTQGPGNTIYF; cdr3_nt: TGTGCCAGCAGCCAAACCCAGGGGCCGGGAAACACCATATATTTT
cdr3_length: 15; v_call: TRBV4-2; clone_size: .; j_call: TRBJ1-1; d_call: .; cdr3_aa: CASSQDGQGKTEAFF; cdr3_nt: TGTGCCAGCAGCCAAGATGGCCAGGGAAAGACTGAAGCTTTCTTT
cdr3_length: 12; v_call: TRBV12-3/TRBV12-4; clone_size: .; j_call: TRBJ1-5; d_call: .; cdr3_aa: CASSRSNQPQHF; cdr3_nt: TGTGCCAGCAGTCGGAGCAATCAGCCCCAGCATTTT
cdr3_length: 15; v_call: TRBV7-2; clone_size: .; j_call: TRBJ2-6; d_call: .; cdr3_aa: CASRFQASGANVLTF; cdr3_nt: TGTGCCAGCAGATTTCAGGCCTCTGGGGCCAACGTCCTGACTTTC
cdr3_length: 16; v_call: TRBV2; clone_size: .; j_call: TRBJ1-4; d_call: .; cdr3_aa: CASRFQGAATNEKLFF; cdr3_nt: TGTGCCAGCAGATTTCAGGGTGCGGCAACTAATGAAAAACTGTTTTTT
cdr3_length: 15; v_call: TRBV18; clone_size: .; j_call: TRBJ1-1; d_call: .; cdr3_aa: CASSPPTSLNTEAFF; cdr3_nt: TGTGCCAGCTCACCACCGACAAGCCTTAACACTGAAGCTTTCTTT
cdr3_length: 17; v_call: TRBV5-1; clone_size: .; j_call: TRBJ2-1; d_call: TRBD2; cdr3_aa: CASRPGLADNSYNEQFF; cdr3_nt: TGCGCCAGCAGACCGGGACTAGCGGATAACTCCTACAATGAGCAGTTCTTC
cdr3_length: 14; v_call: TRBV7-2; clone_size: few; j_call: TRBJ1-4; d_call: .; cdr3_aa: CASSSPPVDEKLFF; cdr3_nt: TGTGCCAGCAGCTCACCACCGGTCGATGAAAAACTGTTTTTT
cdr3_length: 15; v_call: TRBV15; clone_size: .; j_call: TRBJ1-2; d_call: .; cdr3_aa: CATSRDLASVYGYTF; cdr3_nt: TGTGCCACCAGCAGAGATCTCGCCAGCGTCTATGGCTACACCTTC
cdr3_length: 16; v_call: TRBV3-1/TRBV3-2; clone_size: few; j_call: TRBJ2-7; d_call: .; cdr3_aa: CASSRPGTQITYEQYF; cdr3_nt: TGTGCCAGCAGTCGCCCCGGGACACAGATTACCTACGAGCAGTACTTC
cdr3_length: 12; v_call: TRBV10-3; clone_size: .; j_call: TRBJ2-1; d_call: .; cdr3_aa: CAISGRGNEQFF; cdr3_nt: TGTGCCATCAGTGGGAGGGGTAATGAGCAGTTCTTC
cdr3_length: 13; v_call: TRBV19; clone_size: .; j_call: TRBJ1-4; d_call: .; cdr3_aa: CASSMQRWEKLFF; cdr3_nt: TGTGCCAGTAGTATGCAGCGATGGGAAAAACTGTTTTTT
cdr3_length: 14; v_call: TRBV6-5; clone_size: .; j_call: TRBJ1-1; d_call: .; cdr3_aa: CASSPPGRATEAFF; cdr3_nt: TGTGCCAGCAGCCCCCCGGGAAGGGCCACTGAAGCTTTCTTT
cdr3_length: 16; v_call: TRBV5-4; clone_size: .; j_call: TRBJ2-5; d_call: TRBD2; cdr3_aa: CASSPHLAGAEETQYF; cdr3_nt: TGTGCCAGCAGCCCTCACCTAGCGGGGGCAGAAGAGACCCAGTACTTC
cdr3_length: 15; v_call: TRBV6-5; clone_size: .; j_call: TRBJ1-2; d_call: TRBD1; cdr3_aa: CASSSTTGRLDGYTF; cdr3_nt: TGTGCCAGCAGTTCCACGACAGGGCGTTTGGATGGCTACACCTTC
cdr3_length: 15; v_call: TRBV15; clone_size: once; j_call: TRBJ1-1; d_call: TRBD1; cdr3_aa: CATSTGTGSTPVAFF; cdr3_nt: TGTGCCACCAGCACCGGGACAGGGTCGACCCCTGTGGCTTTCTTT
cdr3_length: 15; v_call: TRBV18; clone_size: .; j_call: TRBJ2-6; d_call: .; cdr3_aa: CASSPLNSGANVLTF; cdr3_nt: TGTGCCAGCTCACCCCTAAACTCTGGGGCCAACGTCCTGACTTTC
cdr3_length: 15; v_call: TRBV19; clone_size: .; j_call: TRBJ1-4; d_call: .; cdr3_aa: CASSIDLIPEGTLFF; cdr3_nt: TGTGCCAGTAGTATAGATCTAATCCCGGAGGGGACACTGTTTTTT
cdr3_length: 14; v_call: TRBV5-6; clone_size: .; j_call: TRBJ2-5; d_call: .; cdr3_aa: CASSRQGGQETQYF; cdr3_nt: TGTGCCAGCAGCCGACAGGGAGGTCAAGAGACCCAGTACTTC
cdr3_length: 14; v_call: TRBV7-9; clone_size: .; j_call: TRBJ2-5; d_call: TRBD2; cdr3_aa: CASSRTSGGGTQYF; cdr3_nt: TGTGCCAGCAGCCGGACTAGCGGGGGGGGGACCCAGTACTTC
cdr3_length: 14; v_call: TRBV5-6; clone_size: .; j_call: TRBJ2-7; d_call: .; cdr3_aa: CASSLQDKAHEQYF; cdr3_nt: TGTGCCAGCAGCTTACAAGACAAGGCCCACGAGCAGTACTTC
cdr3_length: 16; v_call: TRBV10-1; clone_size: once; j_call: TRBJ2-3; d_call: TRBD2; cdr3_aa: CASSDPSGGASDTQYF; cdr3_nt: TGCGCCAGCAGTGATCCTAGCGGGGGGGCAAGTGATACGCAGTATTTT
cdr3_length: 14; v_call: TRBV5-1; clone_size: .; j_call: TRBJ1-2; d_call: .; cdr3_aa: CASSPAGNRYGYTF; cdr3_nt: TGCGCCAGCAGCCCGGCGGGCAACCGCTATGGCTACACCTTC
cdr3_length: 19; v_call: TRBV4-3; clone_size: .; j_call: TRBJ2-3; d_call: TRBD2; cdr3_aa: CASSQTLAGVPADTDTQYF; cdr3_nt: TGCGCCAGCAGCCAGACACTAGCGGGAGTACCCGCTGACACAGATACGCAGTATTTT
cdr3_length: 14; v_call: TRBV5-4; clone_size: .; j_call: TRBJ1-2; d_call: .; cdr3_aa: CASSHALGPYGYTF; cdr3_nt: TGTGCCAGCAGCCATGCCCTGGGGCCCTATGGCTACACCTTC
cdr3_length: 15; v_call: TRBV18; clone_size: .; j_call: TRBJ1-5; d_call: .; cdr3_aa: CASSPTKDSNQPQHF; cdr3_nt: TGTGCCAGCTCTCCGACAAAAGATAGCAATCAGCCCCAGCATTTT
cdr3_length: 13; v_call: TRBV15; clone_size: .; j_call: TRBJ2-3; d_call: TRBD2; cdr3_aa: CATSWGEGDTQYF; cdr3_nt: TGTGCCACCAGTTGGGGGGAGGGGGATACGCAGTATTTT
cdr3_length: 15; v_call: TRBV11-2; clone_size: .; j_call: TRBJ1-5; d_call: .; cdr3_aa: CASSLRGHPNQPQHF; cdr3_nt: TGTGCCAGCAGCTTAAGGGGTCACCCAAATCAGCCCCAGCATTTT
cdr3_length: 13; v_call: TRBV5-4; clone_size: .; j_call: TRBJ2-1; d_call: .; cdr3_aa: CASTTPGGLEQFF; cdr3_nt: TGTGCCAGCACCACCCCAGGGGGGTTAGAGCAGTTCTTC
cdr3_length: 15; v_call: TRBV5-6; clone_size: .; j_call: TRBJ2-1; d_call: .; cdr3_aa: CASSLGSATYNEQFF; cdr3_nt: TGTGCCAGCAGCTTGGGCAGCGCAACCTACAATGAGCAGTTCTTC
cdr3_length: 15; v_call: TRBV5-1; clone_size: .; j_call: TRBJ2-5; d_call: TRBD2; cdr3_aa: CASGRPSGGEVGQYF; cdr3_nt: TGCGCCAGCGGCCGCCCCTCCGGGGGGGAGGTGGGCCAGTACTTC
cdr3_length: 14; v_call: TRBV5-4; clone_size: once; j_call: TRBJ2-5; d_call: .; cdr3_aa: CASSSPTGEETQYF; cdr3_nt: TGTGCCAGCAGCTCCCCGACAGGCGAGGAGACCCAGTACTTC
cdr3_length: 14; v_call: TRBV4-1; clone_size: .; j_call: TRBJ1-1; d_call: TRBD1; cdr3_aa: CASSLPTGGTEAFF; cdr3_nt: TGCGCCAGCAGCCTACCCACAGGGGGAACTGAAGCTTTCTTT
cdr3_length: 16; v_call: TRBV19; clone_size: .; j_call: TRBJ2-4; d_call: TRBD1; cdr3_aa: CASSIGRGLAKNIQYF; cdr3_nt: TGTGCCAGTAGTATCGGCAGGGGGCTCGCCAAAAACATTCAGTACTTC
cdr3_length: 18; v_call: TRBV3-1/TRBV3-2; clone_size: .; j_call: TRBJ2-5; d_call: TRBD2; cdr3_aa: CASSQRLAGGPGVETQYF; cdr3_nt: TGTGCCAGCAGCCAACGACTAGCGGGAGGCCCTGGGGTTGAGACCCAGTACTTC
cdr3_length: 14; v_call: TRBV19; clone_size: .; j_call: TRBJ2-7; d_call: TRBD2; cdr3_aa: CASTVAGDGDEQYF; cdr3_nt: TGTGCCAGTACTGTGGCGGGGGACGGGGACGAGCAGTACTTC
cdr3_length: 16; v_call: TRBV27; clone_size: .; j_call: TRBJ2-7; d_call: TRBD1; cdr3_aa: CASSLPPGQGMYEQYF; cdr3_nt: TGTGCCAGCAGTTTACCCCCGGGACAGGGTATGTACGAGCAGTACTTC
cdr3_length: 13; v_call: TRBV27; clone_size: .; j_call: TRBJ1-2; d_call: TRBD1; cdr3_aa: CASSFRDRGAYTF; cdr3_nt: TGTGCCAGCAGTTTCCGAGACAGGGGAGCCTACACCTTC
cdr3_length: 14; v_call: TRBV7-7; clone_size: few; j_call: TRBJ2-5; d_call: .; cdr3_aa: CASSWWDSPETQYF; cdr3_nt: TGTGCCAGCAGCTGGTGGGACTCACCAGAGACCCAGTACTTC
cdr3_length: 15; v_call: TRBV30; clone_size: few; j_call: TRBJ2-1; d_call: TRBD2; cdr3_aa: CAWSVGLAGGHEQFF; cdr3_nt: TGTGCCTGGAGTGTAGGTCTAGCGGGGGGGCATGAGCAGTTCTTC
cdr3_length: 13; v_call: TRBV5-6; clone_size: once; j_call: TRBJ1-4; d_call: .; cdr3_aa: CASSFRITGELFF; cdr3_nt: TGTGCCAGCAGCTTTAGGATCACCGGGGAACTGTTTTTT
cdr3_length: 14; v_call: TRBV2; clone_size: few; j_call: TRBJ1-2; d_call: TRBD1; cdr3_aa: CASNPDRGYYGYTF; cdr3_nt: TGTGCCAGCAATCCGGACAGGGGGTACTATGGCTACACCTTC